This T cell receptor beta chain was recorded in a study of post-analysis software for immune sequencing data. Study summary: Relapsing-remitting, secondary progressive and progressive-relapsing multiple sclerosis courses were included.

Details on this clonotype: Its antigen remains unknown.

The CDR3 runs 12 residues. CDR1 is MNHEY, CDR2 SMNVEV, per germline (reference sequence). V was pared by 8 bases and J by 5 bases, with 12 bases between. Study-level findings and limits: The study found TRBV5-6, TRBV5-1 and TRBV20-1 among a few TRBV segments more frequent in patients than controls. Relative to controls, patients with multiple sclerosis showed significantly lower normalized Chao1 diversity.

Tagging with unique molecular identifiers was a feature of the TCR beta cDNA libraries. TCRdb reanalysed the PCR reads using MiXCR and keeps one entry per CDR3 protein. This sample carries roughly 540,000 distinct CDR3 sequences, approximately 34% of them seen once, and the ten largest clones take around 6.1%. The source of this sequence is a girl aged 2-17 years with multiple sclerosis. The material sequenced was blood. This chain uses TRBV27 with TRBJ1-2, with D hard to call. CDR3 sequence (DNA): TGTGCCAGCTGGGCTTCATGGTATGGCTACACCTTC. Translating gives CASWASWYGYTF.